A single sample is the source of the 5 T cell receptor beta chains below, sequenced in a study of blood T cell repertoires in COVID-19 (TCRdb year 2020). Libraries came from the immunoSEQ multiplex PCR assay. TCRdb provides this immuneACCESS table in a form limited to in-frame rearrangements. Some clones are lacking; in checked studies, under half of them reflect an unresolved V gene, and why the rest are absent is not known. The sample table holds 95,000 to 110,000 clones, of which 88% were seen once. The top ten clonotypes cover less than 4.5% of the sample. Sequencing input: peripheral blood. These receptor sequences come from a human donor in a cohort sampled during active COVID-19.

This chain joins TRBV2 and TRBJ2-6, with D perhaps TRBD2 (5 bases). Germline lookup yields CDR1 SNHLY and CDR2 FYNNEI. CDR3 length: 15 residues. V was shortened by 8 bases and J by 0 bases, with 11 bases between the two germline ends. CDR3 DNA sequence: TGTGCCAGCCCCCGGGATGCCTCTGGGGCCAACGTCCTGACTTTC. The encoded protein is CASPRDASGANVLTF.

This clone was recorded once. The chain joins TRBV6-5 to TRBJ2-7; a weak D match, TRBD2 (6 bases). Germline-derived CDR1 and CDR2 are MNHEY and SVGAGI. The V end lost 4 bases, the J end lost 3 bases, and 10 bases lay between the germline ends. The CDR3 runs 13 residues. CDR3: CASSWGVLYEQYF. The CDR3 nucleotides read TGTGCCAGCAGTTGGGGGGTCCTCTACGAGCAGTACTTC.

The sample holds one count of this clone. CDR3 coding DNA: TGTGCCAGCAGCTTAGGTCGAGGCAGGGGGCCGACTGAAGCTTTCTTT. Its translation is CASSLGRGRGPTEAFF. This chain joins TRBV13 and TRBJ1-1, with 8 bases fitting TRBD1. Germline V gene lookup returns CDR1 PRHDT and CDR2 FYEKMQ (reference sequence). V trimming: 0 bases; J trimming: 5 bases; junction bases outside the gene matches: 8. The CDR3 consists of 16 residues.

The chain has TRBV5-1 and TRBJ2-7, with 9 bases fitting TRBD1. Germline V gives CDR1 SGHRS, CDR2 YFSETQ. V was pared by 4 bases and J by 6 bases, with 5 bases of the junction left unmatched. The CDR3 spans 13 residues. CDR3 bases: TGCGCCAGCAGCGGAAACAGGGGGCTCGAGCAGTACTTC. Encoded protein: CASSGNRGLEQYF.

The rearrangement uses TRBV27 and TRBJ2-7, with TRBD2 identical over 7 bases. This CDR3 contains 16 residues. V was pared by 6 bases and J by 4 bases, with 15 bases of the junction left unmatched. The germline gives CDR1 MNHEY, CDR2 SMNVEV (reference sequence). CDR3 bases: TGTGCCAGCAGCTCCCCATCGGGACTAACGATATACGAGCAGTACTTC. Translated, it gives CASSSPSGLTIYEQYF.